Presented here are 25 T cell receptor beta chains from one specimen sequenced in a study of tissue T cells after allogeneic stem cell transplantation. The time point is: mouse harvest day 7 after allogeneic transplant. Mouse grafts combined 10^7 T-cell-depleted bone marrow cells with 10^6 splenic CD5+ T cells. Data came from immunoSEQ multiplex PCR; TCRdb stores just in-frame clones and leaves some out. Here the sample spans around 10,000 clones, around two fifths being singletons. Sample: skin. These receptors came from a female BALB/c mouse given C57BL/6 T cells with graft-versus-host disease after an allogeneic hematopoietic cell transplant.

Worth noting for this clone: The gene names here belong to mouse. The read ends 1 residue before the CDR3 terminus; that terminus is restored from the germline J gene. The chain is built from TRBV14 and TRBJ2-2; D call uncertain. Germline V gives CDR1 SGHDT, CDR2 FRDEAV. V was shortened by 5 bases and J by 0 bases, with 5 bases between the two germline ends. This CDR3 has 13 amino acids. The sequenced part of the CDR3 DNA is TGTGCCAGCAGGACAACAAACACCGGGCAGCTCTAC. Translated, it gives CASRTTNTGQLY. The whole CDR3 reads CASRTTNTGQLYF. Looking up the rest from reference TRBV14 and TRBJ2-2 gives the full variable domain: EAGVTQSPRYAVLQEGQAVSFWCDPISGHDTLYWYQQPRDQGPQLLVYFRDEAVIDNSQLPSDRFSAVRPKGTNSTLKIQSAKQGDTATYLCASRTTNTGQLYFGEGSKLTVL.

As to this clone: Gene names and germline match the mouse. Sequencing ends 1 residue short of the CDR3 end; the germline J gene provides the rest. This sequence joins TRBV31 and TRBJ2-5; either TRBD1 or TRBD2 may supply D (5 bases each). Trimming removed 3 bases from V and 5 bases from J, with 9 bases in between. The CDR3 is 12 amino acids. Germline V CDR1 and CDR2: GKSSPN, SITVG. This CDR3 is CAWSGGPDTQYF. CDR3 DNA, as far as it was read: TGTGCCTGGAGCGGGGGTCCAGACACCCAGTAC. Together with reference TRBV31 and TRBJ2-5, the CDR3 gives the full variable domain: AQTIHQWPVAEIKAVGSPLSLGCTIKGKSSPNLYWYWQATGGTLQQLFYSITVGQVESVVQLNLSASRPKDDQFILSTEKLLLSHSGFYLCAWSGGPDTQYFGPGTRLLVL.

In the case of this clone: Mouse gene names and germline throughout. The chain's CDR3 is CAWSLRGNQDTQYF. The CDR3 bases that were read are TGTGCCTGGAGTCTACGGGGTAACCAAGACACCCAGTAC. The rearrangement joins TRBV31 to TRBJ2-5; D remains unclear. The CDR3 end falls 1 residue outside the read, so it is completed with the germline J gene. Germline CDR1 is GKSSPN and CDR2 is SITVG. There are 14 residues in the CDR3. Between the trimmed V and J ends, which lost 0 bases and 0 bases, there was a span of 7 bases.

Of note for this clone: Genes and germline are mouse. The read comes to an end 1 residue before the CDR3 does, leaving the germline J gene to fill in the end. The rearrangement joins TRBV3 to TRBJ2-7; 8 bases fit TRBD1. This CDR3 spans 13 amino acids. The germline V gene has CDR1 SNHLY and CDR2 FYNGKV (reference sequence). V trimming: 6 bases; J trimming: 2 bases; junction bases outside the gene matches: 3. The sequenced CDR3 bases are TGTGCCAGCAGACAACAGGGGGCCTATGAACAGTAC. It yields the protein CASRQQGAYEQY. The full CDR3 sequence reads CASRQQGAYEQYF.

With regard to this clone: Gene names and germline match the mouse. The read ends 1 residue shy of where the CDR3 ends; the end is completed using the germline J gene. V and J are TRBV23 and TRBJ2-7; the D segment call TRBD1 is taken from the table without a DNA check. In germline, CDR1 is KGHTA, CDR2 FQNQQP. This CDR3 spans 14 amino acids. Incomplete CDR3 DNA: TGCTCCAGCAGTCAATCCGGGACAATCTATGAACAGTAC. Translating gives CSSSQSGTIYEQY. The complete CDR3 sequence is CSSSQSGTIYEQYF.

This clone was counted between two and nine times. Genes here carry mouse names. The read gets to within 1 residue of the CDR3 end, and the germline J gene fills in the rest. The chain employs TRBV16 and TRBJ2-5; D is possibly TRBD1 (6 bases). V dropped 2 bases and J dropped 0 bases, with 6 bases sitting between them. The CDR3 contains 14 residues. CDR1 SGHSA and CDR2 FRNQAP come from the germline V gene. The CDR3: CASSLRGNQDTQYF. The sequenced part of the CDR3 DNA is TGTGCAAGCAGCTTAAGGGGGAACCAAGACACCCAGTAC.

A remark on this clone: This may stem from a read error, because a much larger clone lies one nucleotide away. Here the gene names and germline are mouse. The covered CDR3 bases are TGTGCCAGCAGTCGGGACAACTATGCTGAGCAGTTC. Translated: CASSRDNYAEQF. The whole CDR3 protein is CASSRDNYAEQFF. The chain uses TRBV13-3 and TRBJ2-1; D could derive from TRBD1 or TRBD2 (5 bases each). Read sequence stops 1 residue before the CDR3 end, and the germline J gene provides the missing end. The V end lost 4 bases, the J end lost 1 base, and 6 bases lay between the germline ends. This CDR3 region has 13 residues. Germline assignment: CDR1 NNHDY and CDR2 SYVADS.

This clone showed up just a few times. Here the gene names and germline are mouse. The observed sequence ends 1 residue before the CDR3 terminus, with the missing tail filled in from the germline J gene. The V and J genes are TRBV13-1 and TRBJ2-2, with 9 bases matching TRBD1. This CDR3 contains 16 residues. Germline V lookup: CDR1 NSHNY, CDR2 SYGAGN. The V gene end was trimmed by 0 bases and the J gene end by 4 bases; junction bases not matched to a gene: 4. CDR3 sequence: CASSDDRGRGTGQLYF. The CDR3 DNA, read in part, is TGTGCCAGCAGTGATGACAGGGGGCGCGGCACCGGGCAGCTCTAC.

This clone counts as medium-sized (0.01 to 0.1%). Gene names and germline refer to mouse. The read comes to an end 1 residue before the CDR3 does, leaving the germline J gene to fill in the end. The chain joins TRBV26 to TRBJ1-4; D is perhaps TRBD1 (6 bases). This CDR3 comprises 14 residues. Trimming removed 4 bases at V and 3 bases at J, with 9 bases between. From germline, CDR1 is KGHPV and CDR2 FQNQEV (reference sequence). Incomplete CDR3 DNA: TGTGCCAGCAGTCGCAGGGGAGCCAACGAAAGATTATTT. Translation: CASSRRGANERLF. The whole CDR3 sequence reads CASSRRGANERLFF.

In regard to this clone: Here the gene names and germline are mouse. The CDR3 end falls 1 residue outside the read, so it is completed with the germline J gene. The chain couples TRBV1 to TRBJ2-7, with D possibly being TRBD1 (5 bases). V gave up 1 base and J gave up 0 bases, with 7 bases separating them. Per germline, CDR1 NSQYPW and CDR2 LRSPGD (reference sequence). CDR3 length: 14 residues. Partial CDR3 DNA: TGCACCTGCAGTGCAGCGGACATCTCCTATGAACAGTAC. Translating it yields CTCSAADISYEQY. The whole CDR3 reads CTCSAADISYEQYF.

In regard to this clone: Here the gene names and germline are mouse. The CDR3 extends 1 residue past the end of the read, so its final part is completed from the germline J gene. The chain combines TRBV26 with TRBJ2-4; the D is unclear. The CDR3 consists of 13 residues. The V and J ends lost 3 bases and 5 bases respectively, with 9 bases between them. Germline-derived CDR1 and CDR2 are KGHPV and FQNQEV (reference sequence). CDR3 bases read: TGTGCCAGCAGTCTTGGAGGGATAAACACCTTGTAC. The encoded protein is CASSLGGINTLY. The CDR3 in full is CASSLGGINTLYF.

As concerns this clone: Gene names are mouse gene names. With the read ending 1 residue before the CDR3 end, the germline J gene is used to fill in that end. The chain joins TRBV15 to TRBJ2-7, with 7 bases identical to TRBD1. V lost 3 bases, J lost 4 bases, and 3 bases stayed unmatched. The germline V gene encodes CDR1 SGHND and CDR2 FRSKSL. There are 13 residues in the CDR3. The DNA read from the CDR3 is TGTGCCAGCAGTTTGGGACAGTCATATGAACAGTAC. Its translation is CASSLGQSYEQY. Given in full, the CDR3 is CASSLGQSYEQYF.

This clone was seen just once. Gene labels here are mouse ones. The CDR3 here is CASSFTGEDTQYF. The DNA read from the CDR3 is TGTGCAAGCAGCTTTACAGGGGAGGACACCCAGTAC. J is TRBJ2-5 and V is TRBV16, with 7 bases identical to TRBD1. The read terminates 1 residue ahead of where the CDR3 ends, so the germline J gene completes it. The CDR3 sequence is 13 residues long. With V trimmed by 3 bases and J by 6 bases, 3 bases remained unmatched. Germline values: CDR1 SGHSA, CDR2 FRNQAP. Together with reference TRBV16 and TRBJ2-5, the CDR3 gives the full variable domain: NAGVIQTPRHKVTGKGQEATLWCEPISGHSAVFWYRQTIVQGLEFLTYFRNQAPIDDSGMPKERFSAQMPNQSHSTLKIQSTQPQDSAVYLCASSFTGEDTQYFGPGTRLLVL.

This clone qualifies as medium-sized (0.01 to 0.1%). The gene names here belong to mouse. Read coverage stops 1 residue before the CDR3 terminus; the germline J gene supplies the remainder. The chain uses TRBV20 and TRBJ2-7; maybe TRBD1 (6 bases). The CDR3 runs 12 residues. The V end lost 3 bases, the J end lost 4 bases, and 10 bases lay between the germline ends. From germline, CDR1 is GFQATS and CDR2 STVNSAI. CDR3 bases read: TGTGGTGCTAGTCCGGACAGTTATGAACAGTAC. Protein product: CGASPDSYEQY. The CDR3 reads in full as CGASPDSYEQYF.

Of note for this clone: Here the gene names and germline are mouse. The read ends 1 residue early relative to the CDR3; the germline J gene fills the gap. The V and J genes are TRBV26 and TRBJ2-2; D is undetermined. Germline CDR1 and CDR2: KGHPV and FQNQEV (reference sequence). V was shortened by 8 bases and J by 0 bases, with 10 bases between the two germline ends. The CDR3 consists of 14 residues. CDR3 protein: CASARAPNTGQLYF. Incomplete CDR3 DNA: TGTGCCAGCGCCCGGGCTCCAAACACCGGGCAGCTCTAC.

For this clone: The genes are named according to mouse. The read is 1 residue too short to cover the CDR3 end, so that end is filled in from the germline J gene. The identical CDR3 is also encoded by other nucleotide sequences in the sample. The genes are TRBV26 and TRBJ2-1; 7 nucleotides agree with TRBD2. CDR1 KGHPV and CDR2 FQNQEV come from the germline V gene (reference sequence). This CDR3 spans 14 amino acids. J lost 3 bases, V lost 1 base, and 0 bases had no gene match. Incomplete CDR3 DNA: TGTGCCAGCAGTCTGTTGGGGGGCTATGCTGAGCAGTTC. This codes for CASSLLGGYAEQF. The entire CDR3 reads CASSLLGGYAEQFF.

By sample fraction, this clone is medium-sized. Gene names denote mouse genes. The read is 1 residue too short to cover the CDR3 end, so that end is filled in from the germline J gene. The chain couples TRBV3 to TRBJ2-1, with 9 positions matching TRBD2. Germline V gene lookup returns CDR1 SNHLY and CDR2 FYNGKV (reference sequence). Unmatched junction bases numbered 1, after V lost 1 base and J lost 3 bases. CDR3 length: 15 amino acids. CDR3 DNA (partial): TGTGCCAGCAGCTTAGAGACTGGGGGCTATGCTGAGCAGTTC. The encoded protein is CASSLETGGYAEQF. From start to end, the CDR3 is CASSLETGGYAEQFF. The variable domain in full, with the rest retrieved from reference TRBV3 and TRBJ2-1, is GPKVLQIPSHQIIDMGQMVTLNCDPVSNHLYFYWYKQILGQQMEFLVNFYNGKVMEKSKLFKDQFSVERPDGSYFTLKIQPTALEDSAVYFCASSLETGGYAEQFFGPGTRLTVL.

In its sample, this clone was seen once. Germline and genes: mouse. The read ends 1 residue before the CDR3 terminus; that terminus is restored from the germline J gene. The rearrangement links TRBV31 to TRBJ2-5; TRBD2 aligns across 10 bases. V lost 2 bases and J lost 2; bases outside the gene matches: 4. The germline V gene has CDR1 GKSSPN and CDR2 SITVG. The CDR3 spans 15 residues. Partial CDR3 DNA: TGTGCCTGGAGTTCCCGGGACTGGGGCCAAGACACCCAGTAC. Its protein is CAWSSRDWGQDTQY. The full CDR3 protein is CAWSSRDWGQDTQYF.

Notes on this clone: Mouse germline and gene names are used. The DNA ends 1 residue before the CDR3 does, and the rest of the CDR3 is filled in from the germline J gene. The chain combines TRBV26 with TRBJ2-3; a weak D match, TRBD1 (5 bases). The germline V gene has CDR1 KGHPV and CDR2 FQNQEV (reference sequence). V was shortened by 3 bases and J by 2 bases, with 9 bases between the two germline ends. This CDR3 is 14 amino acids long. The part of the CDR3 DNA that was read is TGTGCCAGCAGTCTTGACAGATATGCAGAAACGCTGTAT. It specifies CASSLDRYAETLY. The full CDR3 sequence reads CASSLDRYAETLYF.

The table lists this clone with a count of one. Here the gene names and germline are mouse. The CDR3: CASSQPDWGRYAEQFF. The CDR3 DNA, read in part, is TGTGCCAGCAGCCAGCCAGACTGGGGGAGATATGCTGAGCAGTTC. The V and J genes are TRBV2 and TRBJ2-1; TRBD2 agrees at 9 bases. The read halts 1 residue ahead of the CDR3 end, with the missing end drawn from the germline J gene. Unmatched junction bases numbered 7, after V lost 3 bases and J lost 4 bases. The germline V gene has CDR1 LGHNA and CDR2 YSYQKL. The CDR3 length is 16 residues.

About this clone itself: Germline and genes here are mouse. The read ends 1 residue shy of where the CDR3 ends; the end is completed using the germline J gene. The chain links TRBV5 to TRBJ2-5; possible D gene TRBD2, 7 bases. Germline V gene data show CDR1 as LGHNA and CDR2 as YNLKQL (reference sequence). Trimming left V 0 bases short and J 6 bases short, with 13 bases between. CDR3 length: 15 amino acids. The DNA read from the CDR3 is TGTGCCAGCAGCCAAGATAGGGGGGGAGGGGACACCCAGTAC. It encodes CASSQDRGGGDTQY. The complete CDR3 reads CASSQDRGGGDTQYF.

A few counts support this clone. These gene names are mouse names. The CDR3 end falls 1 residue outside the read, so it is completed with the germline J gene. V is TRBV16 and J is TRBJ2-4, with 7 bases matching TRBD2. Germline V CDR1 and CDR2: SGHSA, FRNQAP. V lost 0 bases, J lost 3 bases, and 3 bases stayed unmatched. This CDR3 comprises 15 residues. CDR3: CASSLDGGGQNTLYF. CDR3 DNA, as far as it was read: TGTGCAAGCAGCTTAGATGGTGGGGGGCAAAACACCTTGTAC.

This clone occurred a few times. The genes are named according to mouse. The read stops 1 residue short of the end of the CDR3; the missing end is completed from the germline J gene. The chain uses TRBV20 and TRBJ2-3; a possible D gene is TRBD2 (7 bases). Germline V gene data show CDR1 as GFQATS and CDR2 as STVNSAI. Between the trimmed V and J ends, which lost 6 bases and 0 bases, there was a span of 13 bases. CDR3 length: 14 amino acids. CDR3 region: CGAPLGASAETLYF. CDR3 bases read: TGTGGTGCCCCCCTGGGGGCTAGTGCAGAAACGCTGTAT.

Worth noting for this clone: Gene names are mouse gene names. Read sequence stops 1 residue before the CDR3 end, and the germline J gene provides the missing end. The J gene is TRBJ2-4, the V gene TRBV26; possible D gene TRBD2, 5 bases. CDR3 length: 13 residues. Germline V gene sequence: CDR1 KGHPV, CDR2 FQNQEV (reference sequence). V was pared by 7 bases and J by 0 bases, with 8 bases between. CDR3 loop: CASTRTSQNTLYF. The part of the CDR3 DNA that was read is TGTGCCAGCACCAGGACTAGTCAAAACACCTTGTAC.

This clone was seen a handful of times. Gene and germline names: mouse. The CDR3 extends 1 residue past the end of the read, so its final part is completed from the germline J gene. The chain combines TRBV5 with TRBJ2-5; possibly TRBD1 for D (5 bases). The ends were cut back, 4 bases at V and 3 bases at J, with 8 bases in the middle. The CDR3 is 13 amino acids. CDR1 and CDR2 from the germline V gene are LGHNA and YNLKQL (reference sequence). This CDR3 is CASSPDRQDTQYF. CDR3 DNA, as far as it was read: TGTGCCAGCAGCCCCGACAGACAAGACACCCAGTAC.